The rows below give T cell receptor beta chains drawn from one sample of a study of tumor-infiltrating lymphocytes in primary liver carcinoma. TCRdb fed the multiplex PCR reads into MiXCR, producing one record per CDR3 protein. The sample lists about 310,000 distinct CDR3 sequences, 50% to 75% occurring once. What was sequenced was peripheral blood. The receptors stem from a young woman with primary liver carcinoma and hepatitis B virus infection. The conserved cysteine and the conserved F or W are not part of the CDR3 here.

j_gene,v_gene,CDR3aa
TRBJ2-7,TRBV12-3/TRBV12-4,ASSFPPNGISLYEQY
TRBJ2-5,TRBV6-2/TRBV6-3,ASSYPPGQRQETQY
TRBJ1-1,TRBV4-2,ASSQIMTGTEAF
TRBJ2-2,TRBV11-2,ASSFSTGAGKLF
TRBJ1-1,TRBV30,VWSHSVKEAF
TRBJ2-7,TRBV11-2,TSMGQGVYEQY
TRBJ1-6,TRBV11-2,ASSLDWGRSPLH
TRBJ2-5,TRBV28,VTLQLHLATQY
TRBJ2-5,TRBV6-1,ASREGTAYNEQY
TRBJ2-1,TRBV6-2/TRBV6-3,ASSSLNGAYNEQF
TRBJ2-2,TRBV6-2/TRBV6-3,AGKETGTSGRMRRTGELF
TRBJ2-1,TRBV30,AWTPGLAGWSEQF
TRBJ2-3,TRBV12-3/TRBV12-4,ASSFLGQGPDTQY
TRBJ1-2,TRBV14,ASSPAGIGGYT
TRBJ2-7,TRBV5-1,ASRRTSGRTYEQY
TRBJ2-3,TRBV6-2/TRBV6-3,ASSYKLWGIREDTQY
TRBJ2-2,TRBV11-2,ASNFGLTNTGGLF
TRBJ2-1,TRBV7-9,ASSFPPWSRDRGPNEQF
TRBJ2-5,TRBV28,ASKKGDVWETQY
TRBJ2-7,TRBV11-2,ASSLAGTGAS
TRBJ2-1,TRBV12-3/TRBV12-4,ASSRDRGYNEQF
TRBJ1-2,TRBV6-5,TSSWTGGPNYGYT
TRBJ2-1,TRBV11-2,ASSVSGSRGNEQF
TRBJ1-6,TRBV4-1,ASSQPELYNSLLH
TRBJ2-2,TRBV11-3,ASSSGTVNTGELF
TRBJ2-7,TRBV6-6,ASSYLSGAREQY
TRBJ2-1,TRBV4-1,ASSQDMDSYNEQF
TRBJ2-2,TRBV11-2,TSSSGDRVNTGKLF
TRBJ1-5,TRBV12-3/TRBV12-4,ASSLGRTLSDQPQQ
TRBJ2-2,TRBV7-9,AGSGQGTGGELF
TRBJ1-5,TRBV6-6,ASRKTDQPQH
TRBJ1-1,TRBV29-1,SVRSGGAF
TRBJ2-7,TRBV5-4,ASSARGTRGEQY
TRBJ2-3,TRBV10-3,AITDAGLDTDTQY
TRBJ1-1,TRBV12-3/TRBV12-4,ASGGLGSNTEAF
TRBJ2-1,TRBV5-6,ASSASSGSPVGNEQF
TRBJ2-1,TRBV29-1,RVERFSGSIDDQF
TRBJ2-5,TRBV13,ASRLSGRETQY
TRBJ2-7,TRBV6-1,ASSGKAGQGFHEQY
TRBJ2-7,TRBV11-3,ACGAESYEQY
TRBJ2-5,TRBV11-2,ASSQAPLIQY
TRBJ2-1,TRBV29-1,SVEDISGRQF
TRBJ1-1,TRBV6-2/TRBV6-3,ASSYSFGGGNTEAF
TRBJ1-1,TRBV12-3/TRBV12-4,ASSPGTKTEAS
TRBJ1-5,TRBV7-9,ARSLALGQPQH
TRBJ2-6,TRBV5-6,ASSDSGSGANVLT
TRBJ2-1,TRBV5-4,ASSLEGSEQF
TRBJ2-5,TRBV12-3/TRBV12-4,ASIDLLTQY
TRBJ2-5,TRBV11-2,ASRDGHEEETQY
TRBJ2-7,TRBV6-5,ASSYTGGPPYEQY
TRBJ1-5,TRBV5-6,ASRHYRDSRNQPQH
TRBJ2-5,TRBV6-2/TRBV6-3,ASSYGLGTQY
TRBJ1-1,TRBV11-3,ASSRGQGSTEAF